This T cell receptor beta chain was identified during a study of T cells after yellow fever vaccination. Notes on the study in general: Abundant contaminating clonotypes from the bulk population could appear in FACS-sorted repertoires. Clones from primary vaccination mostly reappeared after the booster (around 96% CD4, around 90% CD8). Overall, a small share of clonotypes was seen in both CD4 and CD8 compartments.

This clonotype was seen a handful of times. Its antigen is not identified. V trimming: 3 bases; J trimming: 0 bases; junction bases outside the gene matches: 6. CDR1 and CDR2 (germline): SGHRS, YFSETQ. The CDR3 extends over 16 amino acids. 5'RACE template switching added a universal primer site and UMIs to TCR cDNA. Each CDR3 protein is one row after TCRdb ran MiXCR on the 5' RACE reads. This table has hundreds of thousands of distinct CDR3 sequences, over 8% appearing once. This sample comprised PBMCs, obtained on the day of the first yellow fever vaccination. The chain links TRBV5-1 to TRBJ1-2; 9 bases fit TRBD1. The receptor was isolated from a man between 18 and 35 years old who received the YFV17D yellow fever vaccine. The CDR3 reads CASSWTGDEANYGYTF. DNA for the CDR3: TGCGCCAGCAGCTGGACAGGGGATGAGGCTAACTATGGCTACACCTTC. Complete variable domain (other parts from reference TRBV5-1 and TRBJ1-2): KAGVTQTPRYLIKTRGQQVTLSCSPISGHRSVSWYQQTPGQGLQFLFEYFSETQRNKGNFPGRFSGRQFSNSRSEMNVSTLELGDSALYLCASSWTGDEANYGYTFGSGTRLTVV.